This note documents a single TCR beta chain sequence. From germline, CDR1 is MDHEN and CDR2 SYDVKM. The CDR3 runs 16 residues. Trimming took off 2 bases at V and 2 bases at J, with 14 bases between the two ends. Orbital computed tomography, thyroid ultrasound, serum thyroxine and TRAb, and clinical symptoms together informed the diagnoses. The data belong to a study of T cells in Graves' hyperthyroidism and ophthalmopathy. The CDR3 regions of TCR beta were amplified from RNA transcripts. First-round RT-PCR with HTBI primers amplified the TCR CDR3 region. TCRdb redid the calling of the multiplex PCR reads with MiXCR, one entry per CDR3 protein. Of roughly 550,000 distinct CDR3 sequences in the sample, more than 15% are singletons; the top ten hold approximately 30%.

J is TRBJ2-3 and V is TRBV28; D is ambiguous. Sequencing was done on a sample of blood. The TCR sequence derives from a woman aged 25 to 39 with Graves' ophthalmopathy. CDR3 DNA sequence: TGTGCCAGCAGTTTAATGTCACTAACGAACACAGATACGCAGTATTTT. This encodes CASSLMSLTNTDTQYF.